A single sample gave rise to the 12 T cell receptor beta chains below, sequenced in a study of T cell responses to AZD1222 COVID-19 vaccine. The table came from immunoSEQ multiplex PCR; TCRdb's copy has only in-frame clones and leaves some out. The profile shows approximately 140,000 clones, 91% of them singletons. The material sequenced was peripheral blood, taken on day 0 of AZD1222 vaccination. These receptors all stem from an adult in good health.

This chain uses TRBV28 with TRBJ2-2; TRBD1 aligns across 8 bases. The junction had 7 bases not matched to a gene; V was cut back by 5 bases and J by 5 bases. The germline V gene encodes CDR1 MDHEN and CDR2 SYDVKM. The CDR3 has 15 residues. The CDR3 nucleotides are TGTGCCAGCAGTCCCCGGACAGGGCTAACCGGGGAGCTGTTTTTT. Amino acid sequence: CASSPRTGLTGELFF.

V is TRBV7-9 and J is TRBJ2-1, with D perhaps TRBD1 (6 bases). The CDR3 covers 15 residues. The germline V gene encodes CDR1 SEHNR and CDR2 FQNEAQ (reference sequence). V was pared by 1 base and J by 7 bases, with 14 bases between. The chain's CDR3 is CASSLGDIQLNEQFF. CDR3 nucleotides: TGTGCCAGCAGCTTAGGGGACATCCAGCTGAATGAGCAGTTCTTC.

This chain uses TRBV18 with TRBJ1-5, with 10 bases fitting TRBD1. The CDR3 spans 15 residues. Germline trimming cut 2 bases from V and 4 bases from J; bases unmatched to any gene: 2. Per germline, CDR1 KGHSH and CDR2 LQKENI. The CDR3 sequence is CASSPMGQGNQPQHF. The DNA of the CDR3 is TGTGCCAGCTCACCAATGGGACAGGGGAATCAGCCCCAGCATTTT.

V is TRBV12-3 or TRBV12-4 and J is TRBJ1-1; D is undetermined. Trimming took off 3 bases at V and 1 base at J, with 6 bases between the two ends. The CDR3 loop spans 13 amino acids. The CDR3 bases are TGTGCCAGCAGTTTTTCCCCGAACACTGAAGCTTTCTTT. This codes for CASSFSPNTEAFF.

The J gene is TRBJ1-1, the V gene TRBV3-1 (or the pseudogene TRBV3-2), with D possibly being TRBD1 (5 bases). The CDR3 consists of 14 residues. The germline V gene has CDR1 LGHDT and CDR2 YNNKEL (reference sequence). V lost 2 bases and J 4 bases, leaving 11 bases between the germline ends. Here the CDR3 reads CASSQRDLITEAFF. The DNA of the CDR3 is TGTGCCAGCAGCCAAAGGGACCTTATCACTGAAGCTTTCTTT.

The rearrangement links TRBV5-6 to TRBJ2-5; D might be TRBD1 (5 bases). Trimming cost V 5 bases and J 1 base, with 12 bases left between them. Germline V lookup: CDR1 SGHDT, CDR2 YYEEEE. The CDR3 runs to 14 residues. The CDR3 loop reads CASREDSFQETQYF. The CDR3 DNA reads TGTGCCAGCAGAGAAGACAGCTTCCAAGAGACCCAGTACTTC.

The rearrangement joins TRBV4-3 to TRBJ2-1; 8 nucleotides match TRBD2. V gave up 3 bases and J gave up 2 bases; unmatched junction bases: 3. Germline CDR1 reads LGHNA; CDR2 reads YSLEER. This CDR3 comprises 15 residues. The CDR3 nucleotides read TGCGCCAGCAGCCAGGGACTAGGAACCTACAATGAGCAGTTCTTC. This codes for CASSQGLGTYNEQFF.

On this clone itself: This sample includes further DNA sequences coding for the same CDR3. As DNA, the CDR3 is TGCGCCAGCAGCCAAGAAAGGGGTTACGAGCAGTACTTC. Translating it yields CASSQERGYEQYF. The chain couples TRBV4-3 to TRBJ2-7; tentative D call: TRBD1 (5 bases). V was trimmed by 0 bases and J by 4 bases, leaving 7 bases between them. CDR3 length: 13 amino acids. Germline values: CDR1 LGHNA, CDR2 YSLEER.

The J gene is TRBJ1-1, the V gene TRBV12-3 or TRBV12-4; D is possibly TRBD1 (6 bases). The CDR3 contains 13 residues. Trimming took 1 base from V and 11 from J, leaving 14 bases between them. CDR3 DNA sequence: TGTGCCAGCAGTTTAGACGTTGGGGGGCAGGCTTTCTTT. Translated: CASSLDVGGQAFF.

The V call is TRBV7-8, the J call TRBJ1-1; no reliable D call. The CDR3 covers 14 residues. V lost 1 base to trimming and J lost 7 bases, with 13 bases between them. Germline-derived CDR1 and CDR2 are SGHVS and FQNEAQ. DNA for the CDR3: TGTGCCAGCAGCTTAGATCGGGGTGTAGGTGAAGCTTTCTTT. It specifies CASSLDRGVGEAFF.

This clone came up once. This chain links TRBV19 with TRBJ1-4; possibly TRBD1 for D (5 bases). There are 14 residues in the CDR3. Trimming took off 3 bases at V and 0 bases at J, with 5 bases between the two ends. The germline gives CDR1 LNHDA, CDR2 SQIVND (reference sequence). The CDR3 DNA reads TGTGCCAGTAGTATGACAGCAACTAATGAAAAACTGTTTTTT. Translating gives CASSMTATNEKLFF. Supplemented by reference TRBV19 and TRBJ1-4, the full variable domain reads DGGITQSPKYLFRKEGQNVTLSCEQNLNHDAMYWYRQDPGQGLRLIYYSQIVNDFQKGDIAEGYSVSREKKESFPLTVTSAQKNPTAFYLCASSMTATNEKLFFGSGTQLSVL.

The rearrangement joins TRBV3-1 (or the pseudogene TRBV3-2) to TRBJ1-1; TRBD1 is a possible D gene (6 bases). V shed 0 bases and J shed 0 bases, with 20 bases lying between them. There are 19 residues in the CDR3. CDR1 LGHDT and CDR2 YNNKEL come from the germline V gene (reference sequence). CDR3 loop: CASSQETVGTSRLNTEAFF. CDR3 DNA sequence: TGTGCCAGCAGCCAAGAAACCGTAGGGACATCTAGGCTGAACACTGAAGCTTTCTTT.